Listed below are T cell receptor beta chains from one sample, sequenced in a study of blood T cells in healthy people across ages. TCRdb reprocessed the 5' RACE reads with MiXCR, giving one entry per CDR3 protein. The repertoire holds 1.6 million or so distinct CDR3 sequences, with roughly a third as singletons. The sample comprised blood. The receptors here all came from a woman aged 30 to 39 in good health. Each CDR3 is given without its conserved first and last residue. The order of the fields is V gene, J gene, CDR3 protein.

TRBV28	TRBJ1-2	ASSLNRGGYT
TRBV12-3/TRBV12-4	TRBJ1-1	ASSLFWETEAF
TRBV7-9	TRBJ2-3	ASSSLAGGPKDTQY
TRBV29-1	TRBJ2-7	SVEVGQSLSYEQY
TRBV27	TRBJ2-3	ASSMLAGPSTDTQY
TRBV5-1	TRBJ2-3	ASSGTGGTDTQC
TRBV30	TRBJ2-7	AWSVGGHEQY
TRBV5-1	TRBJ2-3	ASTEGSSTDTQY
TRBV5-1	TRBJ2-1	ASSPRGRGASGVSYNEQF
TRBV4-3	TRBJ2-5	ASSPRTGYGNEQY
TRBV3-1	TRBJ2-7	ASSQSRAEQY
TRBV10-3	TRBJ2-7	AIRPAQFFYEQY
TRBV10-3	TRBJ1-1	AISAWQQNTEAF
TRBV6-5	TRBJ1-1	ASSLGLPGGGGAF
TRBV7-9	TRBJ2-1	ASSRRPDNEQF
TRBV5-1	TRBJ2-1	ASSLEGQGGYNEQF
TRBV2	TRBJ2-3	ASSAGGGSADTQY
TRBV29-1	TRBJ2-7	SVVVRGSPYEQY
TRBV12-3/TRBV12-4	TRBJ2-1	ASSPSGVNNEQF
TRBV7-9	NA	ASSLVGTSGEIYEQY
TRBV7-2	TRBJ2-7	ASSCSAPSSYEQY
TRBV30	TRBJ1-4	AWSGTDSNEKLF
TRBV7-9	TRBJ2-1	ASSLVTGDNEQF
TRBV4-1	TRBJ1-5	ASSQDNRQTHQPQH
TRBV7-3	TRBJ2-3	ASSLTPLATDTQY
TRBV4-2	TRBJ1-4	ASSLEGSATNEKLF
TRBV6-1	TRBJ2-3	ASTLSGTSASTDTQY
TRBV4-1	TRBJ2-7	ASSQEGEMMVYEQY
TRBV15	TRBJ2-3	ATSKFGGSDTQY